The 18 T cell receptor beta chains reported below all come from one sample, sequenced in a study of shared clonotypes between healthy human individuals. Measured with immunoSEQ multiplex PCR; TCRdb has only the in-frame clones, and not every one. The data contain about 1.1 million clones, roughly 74% of them singletons. Sequencing was done on a sample of memory CD4+ T cells from PBMCs. Noted subset: CD45RA-negative fraction. Receptor source: a man between 18 and 35 years old in good health. Some clones in this sample may be carry-over from other donors' samples.

This clone has only one observation. A much larger clonotype is one base distant, so this may be a read error. The chain combines TRBV29-1 with TRBJ2-7, with 13 bases aligning to TRBD2. The CDR3 covers 15 residues. The germline V gene has CDR1 SQVTM and CDR2 ANQGSEA. V dropped 6 bases and J dropped 4; count of bases not matched to a gene: 9. CDR3 region: CSVRGLAGLTYEQYF. CDR3 bases: TGCAGCGTAAGGGGACTAGCGGGACTGACGTACGAGCAGTACTTC.

This chain uses TRBV11-2 with TRBJ2-2; TRBD2 matches at 10 bases. V was clipped by 6 bases and J by 4 bases; unmatched bases: 8. CDR3 length equals 16 residues. Germline-derived CDR1 and CDR2 are SGHAT and FQNNGV. CDR3 loop: CASRRPGLAITGELFF. Written as DNA, the CDR3 is TGTGCCAGCAGACGTCCGGGACTAGCGATCACCGGGGAGCTGTTTTTT.

To note about this clone: This likely came from a read error, as a far larger clone is one base away. This specimen includes other DNA sequences encoding the same CDR3. This chain links TRBV28 with TRBJ1-1; 9 nucleotides match TRBD1. CDR1 is MDHEN and CDR2 is SYDVKM in the germline V gene. The V and J ends lost 6 bases and 3 bases, in that order; junction bases with no gene match: 8. The CDR3 is made up of 15 amino acids. The DNA for the CDR3 is TGTGCCAGCAGCCTACCGGGACAGGGCTACACTGAAGCTTTCTTT. Translation gives CASSLPGQGYTEAFF. Together with reference TRBV28 and TRBJ1-1, the CDR3 gives the full variable domain: DVKVTQSSRYLVKRTGEKVFLECVQDMDHENMFWYRQDPGLGLRLIYFSYDVKMKEKGDIPEGYSVSREKKERFSLILESASTNQTSMYLCASSLPGQGYTEAFFGQGTRLTVV.

This chain joins TRBV28 and TRBJ1-2; no definite D call. V was shortened by 6 bases and J by 4 bases, with 15 bases between the two germline ends. Germline V gene sequence: CDR1 MDHEN, CDR2 SYDVKM. The CDR3 covers 14 residues. The CDR3 here is CASRTPGIPYGYTF. CDR3 in DNA: TGTGCCAGCAGGACCCCTGGGATCCCCTATGGCTACACCTTC.

The chain combines TRBV30 with TRBJ1-5; D perhaps matches TRBD1 (6 bases). The V end was cut by 2 bases, the J end by 0 bases, with 17 bases between. The CDR3 consists of 17 residues. Per germline, CDR1 GTSNPN and CDR2 SVGIG (reference sequence). The CDR3: CAWSSGQLQYSNQPQHF. CDR3 coding DNA: TGTGCCTGGAGTAGCGGACAGCTACAATATAGCAATCAGCCCCAGCATTTT. The whole variable domain, filled in from reference TRBV30 and TRBJ1-5, reads SQTIHQWPATLVQPVGSPLSLECTVEGTSNPNLYWYRQAAGRGLQLLFYSVGIGQISSEVPQNLSASRPQDRQFILSSKKLLLSDSGFYLCAWSSGQLQYSNQPQHFGDGTRLSIL.

This clone came up a few times. The chain combines TRBV4-1 with TRBJ1-1, with TRBD1 as a possible D gene (6 bases). Per germline, CDR1 MGHRA and CDR2 YSYEKL. CDR3 length: 15 amino acids. V was shortened by 4 bases and J by 1 base, with 13 bases between the two germline ends. The CDR3 bases are TGCGCCAGCAGCCTTACGGGACATGGGAACACTGAAGCTTTCTTT. Translation: CASSLTGHGNTEAFF.

The rearrangement uses TRBV18 and TRBJ2-2; TRBD2 matches 12 bases. The V segment lost 5 bases and the J segment 5 bases; nucleotides outside the gene matches: 9. CDR1 is KGHSH and CDR2 is LQKENI in the germline V gene. The CDR3 runs to 17 residues. The CDR3 is CASSSGLAGSGTGELFF. Written as DNA, the CDR3 is TGTGCCAGCTCATCTGGACTAGCGGGAAGCGGAACCGGGGAGCTGTTTTTT. Using reference TRBV18 and TRBJ2-2 for the parts outside the CDR3, the full variable domain is NAGVMQNPRHLVRRRGQEARLRCSPMKGHSHVYWYRQLPEEGLKFMVYLQKENIIDESGMPKERFSAEFPKEGPSILRIQQVVRGDSAAYFCASSSGLAGSGTGELFFGEGSRLTVL.

In its sample, this clone was seen a few times. The rearrangement uses TRBV15 and TRBJ2-1; 7 bases align to TRBD2. The germline CDR1 and CDR2 sequences are LNHNV and YYDKDF (reference sequence). J was trimmed by 0 bases and V by 7 bases; bases with no gene match: 9. This CDR3 comprises 16 residues. CDR3 bases: TGTGCCACCATAAAGACTAGCAGGAGCTCCTACAATGAGCAGTTCTTC. Amino acid sequence: CATIKTSRSSYNEQFF.

The chain is built from TRBV5-1 and TRBJ1-1, with unresolved D. The CDR3 has 13 amino acids. The V end was cut by 5 bases, the J end by 1 base, with 9 bases between. The germline V gene encodes CDR1 SGHRS and CDR2 YFSETQ. For the CDR3, the DNA is TGCGCCAGCAGGTACGGTCAGAACACTGAAGCTTTCTTT. Translated, it gives CASRYGQNTEAFF.

J is TRBJ2-1 and V is TRBV11-3, with unresolved D. CDR1 is SGHNT and CDR2 is YENEEA in the germline V gene. The CDR3 is 13 residues long. V was clipped by 1 base and J by 5 bases, with 6 bases between them. This chain's CDR3 is CASSLGLDNEQFF. DNA for the CDR3: TGTGCCAGCAGCTTAGGGCTGGACAATGAGCAGTTCTTC.

The J gene is TRBJ2-7, the V gene TRBV6-6; D not resolved. Germline V gene lookup returns CDR1 MNHNY and CDR2 SVGAGI (reference sequence). Trimming stripped 4 bases from V and 6 bases from J, with 10 bases between. The CDR3 loop spans 12 amino acids. This chain's CDR3 is CASSFWVGEQYF. For the CDR3, the DNA is TGTGCCAGCAGTTTTTGGGTTGGCGAGCAGTACTTC.

This clone has ten or more counts. The same CDR3 also results from other DNA sequences found in this sample. The J gene is TRBJ2-5, the V gene TRBV7-2; D call uncertain. CDR1 and CDR2 from the germline V gene are SGHTA and FQGNSA. CDR3 length: 13 amino acids. The V end lost 3 bases, the J end lost 4 bases, and 9 bases lay between the germline ends. CDR3 loop: CASSFLLRETQYF. The CDR3 coding sequence is TGTGCCAGCAGCTTTTTATTGCGAGAGACCCAGTACTTC.

This clone was seen repeatedly, ten times or more. The V and J genes are TRBV25-1 and TRBJ1-1; a weak D match, TRBD1 (6 bases). The V end was cut by 6 bases, the J end by 1 base, with 15 bases between. Germline assignment: CDR1 MGHDK and CDR2 SYGVNS. The CDR3 length is 15 residues. The CDR3 reads CASSPQQGPNTEAFF. The DNA of the CDR3 is TGTGCCAGCAGCCCCCAACAGGGTCCGAACACTGAAGCTTTCTTT. Complete variable domain (other parts from reference TRBV25-1 and TRBJ1-1): EADIYQTPRYLVIGTGKKITLECSQTMGHDKMYWYQQDPGMELHLIHYSYGVNSTEKGDLSSESTVSRIRTEHFPLTLESARPSHTSQYLCASSPQQGPNTEAFFGQGTRLTVV.

Concerning this clone itself: Other nucleotide sequences in the sample specify the same CDR3. The V and J genes are TRBV9 and TRBJ2-7, with D uncertain. Germline V gene lookup returns CDR1 SGDLS and CDR2 YYNGEE. Trimming removed 0 bases from V and 4 bases from J, with 11 bases in between. The CDR3 loop spans 14 amino acids. This CDR3 reads CASSVGNSSYEQYF. The CDR3 DNA reads TGTGCCAGCAGCGTAGGAAACAGCAGTTACGAGCAGTACTTC.

This chain links TRBV30 with TRBJ1-5; D is possibly TRBD1 (5 bases). The germline V gene encodes CDR1 GTSNPN and CDR2 SVGIG (reference sequence). The germline V and J ends were trimmed by 3 bases and 6 bases, with 15 bases remaining between them. This CDR3 region has 14 residues. The CDR3 spells CAWRTQGGSQPQHF. The CDR3 bases are TGTGCCTGGAGAACCCAGGGAGGATCTCAGCCCCAGCATTTT.

The chain is built from TRBV15 and TRBJ2-5; no definite D call. Trimming took off 2 bases at V and 5 bases at J, with 12 bases between the two ends. The germline gives CDR1 LNHNV, CDR2 YYDKDF (reference sequence). The CDR3 is 14 amino acids. The CDR3 DNA is TGTGCCACCAGCAGAAGGGCCCAAGGGGAGACCCAGTACTTC. Residues: CATSRRAQGETQYF.

This clone has ten or more counts. This chain joins TRBV6-6 and TRBJ1-2; 7 bases fit TRBD1. V dropped 2 bases and J dropped 8; count of bases not matched to a gene: 11. The CDR3 totals 15 residues. Germline CDR1 is MNHNY and CDR2 is SVGAGI (reference sequence). As DNA, the CDR3 is TGTGCCAGCAGTTACCCCGTGGGGACAGTAGACGGCTACACCTTC. Encoded protein: CASSYPVGTVDGYTF.

The gene calls are TRBV11-2 and TRBJ1-2; D is possibly TRBD1 (6 bases). The CDR3 runs 13 residues. V gave up 6 bases and J gave up 7 bases, with 15 bases separating them. Germline CDR1 reads SGHAT; CDR2 reads FQNNGV. The CDR3, as DNA: TGTGCCAGCAGTTTACAGACAGGCGGTGGCTACACCTTC. As protein: CASSLQTGGGYTF.